This is a list of T cell receptor beta chains from one sample in a study of OX40 agonist ivuxolimab in advanced cancers. The table came from immunoSEQ multiplex PCR; TCRdb's copy has only in-frame clones and leaves some out. Among 35,000 to 50,000 clones listed, almost 90% were seen once. The sample in question was CD4+ or CD8+ T cells sorted from blood, obtained in a trial of the OX40 agonist ivuxolimab. All receptors come from an adult with an advanced solid tumor such as melanoma, head and neck, liver or kidney cancer. CDR3s include the opening cysteine and the closing phenylalanine or tryptophan. D genes are given only for firm matches. Size is omitted from some rows. Given values are once, few, many or a class for expanded clones.

16	NA	NA	TRBV7-2	TRBJ2-4	CASSSGLGRSKNIQYF	TGTGCCAGCAGCTCCGGACTCGGTCGCAGCAAAAACATTCAGTACTTC
16	TRBD2	NA	TRBV9	TRBJ2-2	CASSVGLAGMSGELFF	TGTGCCAGCAGCGTAGGACTAGCGGGTATGAGCGGGGAGCTGTTTTTT
15	NA	NA	TRBV6-5	TRBJ2-3	CASSYSRRAADTQYF	TGTGCCAGCAGTTACTCGCGGCGGGCGGCGGATACGCAGTATTTT
12	NA	NA	TRBV6-6	TRBJ2-7	CASGGTEYEQYF	TGTGCCAGCGGGGGGACAGAATACGAGCAGTACTTC
15	NA	NA	TRBV2	TRBJ2-7	CASRLLGPPFYEQYF	TGTGCCAGCAGGTTACTCGGCCCTCCTTTTTACGAGCAGTACTTC
14	NA	NA	TRBV29-1	TRBJ1-2	CSVGGVLSNYGYTF	TGCAGCGTTGGGGGAGTCCTTTCTAACTATGGCTACACCTTC
15	TRBD1	NA	TRBV6-5	TRBJ2-7	CASGTTGKESYEQYF	TGTGCCAGCGGGACGACAGGGAAGGAATCCTACGAGCAGTACTTC
19	TRBD1	NA	TRBV28	TRBJ1-2	CASSSQTGGAGGRGYGYTF	TGTGCCAGCAGTTCGCAAACAGGGGGCGCGGGGGGACGGGGCTATGGCTACACCTTC
13	NA	NA	TRBV28	TRBJ1-4	CASRRTADEKLFF	TGTGCCAGCAGGAGGACTGCAGATGAAAAACTGTTTTTT
15	NA	NA	TRBV14	TRBJ2-7	CASSQSQGAIYEQYF	TGTGCCAGCAGCCAGTCGCAGGGCGCAATCTACGAGCAGTACTTC
11	NA	NA	TRBV19	TRBJ1-2	CASSGSYGYTF	TGTGCCAGTAGTGGGTCCTATGGCTACACCTTC
14	NA	NA	TRBV9	TRBJ2-3	CASSDSVGRDTQYF	TGTGCCAGCAGCGACTCCGTAGGGCGAGATACGCAGTATTTT
16	TRBD2	once	TRBV5-5	TRBJ2-7	CASSPPWASGTYEQYF	TGTGCCAGCAGCCCTCCATGGGCTAGCGGGACCTACGAGCAGTACTTC
15	NA	NA	TRBV27	TRBJ2-7	CASSLVIGAGYEQYF	TGTGCCAGCAGTTTAGTTATAGGGGCCGGATACGAGCAGTACTTC
13	NA	NA	TRBV29-1	TRBJ1-4	CSVGLTGYEKLFF	TGCAGCGTCGGACTCACAGGGTATGAAAAACTGTTTTTT
14	TRBD1	NA	TRBV11-3	TRBJ2-1	CASSFRTGENEQFF	TGTGCCAGCAGCTTCCGGACAGGGGAGAATGAGCAGTTCTTC
13	NA	NA	TRBV5-6	TRBJ2-5	CASSLKAGETQYF	TGTGCCAGCAGCTTGAAGGCGGGGGAGACCCAGTACTTC
12	NA	NA	TRBV7-6	TRBJ2-3	CASSFAADTQYF	TGTGCCAGCAGCTTCGCTGCAGATACGCAGTATTTT
14	TRBD1	once	TRBV11-3	TRBJ2-7	CASSLDGQGHEQYF	TGTGCCAGCAGCTTAGATGGACAGGGGCACGAGCAGTACTTC
11	NA	NA	TRBV7-9	TRBJ1-2	CASSLVGPYTF	TGTGCCAGCAGCTTAGTAGGGCCCTACACCTTC
17	TRBD2	NA	TRBV5-1	TRBJ2-7	CASSARPLAGGTYEQYF	TGCGCCAGCAGCGCCAGACCCCTTGCGGGAGGAACCTACGAGCAGTACTTC
13	NA	NA	TRBV25-1	TRBJ2-3	CASSRDNTDTQYF	TGTGCCAGCAGCCGGGACAATACAGATACGCAGTATTTT
13	TRBD2	NA	TRBV28	TRBJ2-7	CASGLAEVYEQYF	TGTGCCAGCGGGCTAGCGGAGGTCTACGAGCAGTACTTC
13	NA	once	TRBV5-8	TRBJ2-7	CASSRGASYEQYF	TGTGCCAGCAGCCGAGGTGCCTCCTACGAGCAGTACTTC
14	TRBD2	NA	TRBV6-4	TRBJ2-1	CASSVLAGGVEQFF	TGTGCCAGCAGTGTACTAGCGGGAGGGGTTGAGCAGTTCTTC
13	NA	NA	TRBV27	TRBJ2-7	CASSLSVTGQQYF	TGTGCCAGCAGTTTATCTGTCACAGGACAGCAGTACTTC
16	TRBD2	NA	TRBV4-1	TRBJ2-1	CASSQGPAGVPNEQFF	TGCGCCAGCAGCCAAGGGCCGGCGGGAGTCCCCAATGAGCAGTTCTTC
11	NA	NA	TRBV20-1	TRBJ1-1	CSALLNTEAFF	TGCAGTGCCCTCCTGAACACTGAAGCTTTCTTT
15	TRBD2	once	TRBV7-3	TRBJ2-1	CASSLLAGFNNEQFF	TGTGCCAGCAGCTTACTAGCGGGATTTAACAATGAGCAGTTCTTC
14	NA	NA	TRBV11-2	TRBJ2-3	CASSLGGMADTQYF	TGTGCCAGCAGCTTGGGCGGGATGGCAGATACGCAGTATTTT
15	TRBD2	NA	TRBV6-6	TRBJ2-5	CASSYSALAGETQYF	TGTGCCAGCAGTTACTCGGCGCTAGCGGGAGAGACCCAGTACTTC
15	NA	once	TRBV6-5	TRBJ1-3	CASSYSREPGNTIYF	TGTGCCAGCAGTTACTCAAGGGAGCCTGGAAACACCATATATTTT
14	TRBD1	few	TRBV5-1	TRBJ1-1	CASSPGTGGTEAFF	TGCGCCAGCAGCCCTGGGACAGGTGGGACTGAAGCTTTCTTT
17	NA	once	TRBV14	TRBJ2-7	CASSQKPRLDRIYEQYF	TGTGCCAGCAGCCAAAAACCACGACTGGACCGGATATACGAGCAGTACTTC